This is a list of T cell receptor beta chains from one sample in a study of T cells in Graves' hyperthyroidism and ophthalmopathy. TCRdb used MiXCR to reprocess the multiplex PCR reads, holding one entry per CDR3 protein. The sample has 620,000 or so distinct CDR3 sequences; about 14% are singletons. Sequences were obtained from blood. The receptors were gathered from a woman between 50 and 59 years old with Graves' ophthalmopathy. CDR3s include the opening cysteine and the closing phenylalanine or tryptophan. A D gene is named only where the DNA matches it firmly. Size tells how often a clone was seen (once, few, many) or the class of an expanded clone, and some rows leave it out.

clone_size	j_call	v_call	d_call	cdr3_length	cdr3_nt	cdr3_aa
NA	TRBJ2-7	TRBV6-6	NA	17	TGTGCCAGCAGTTACTCGATATTACCCGGGACCAACTACGAGCGGTACTTC	CASSYSILPGTNYERYF
many	TRBJ2-7	TRBV24-1	TRBD1	14	TGTGCCACCAGTGAGACCGGGACAGCCTACGAGCAGTACTTC	CATSETGTAYEQYF
many	TRBJ2-3	TRBV29-1	TRBD2	16	TGCAGCGTTGATAAGGGAACTAGCGGGATCGGAGATACGCAGTATTTT	CSVDKGTSGIGDTQYF
NA	TRBJ1-6	TRBV19	TRBD1	12	TGTGCCAGCCGACAGGGGGCTTCACCCCTCCACTTT	CASRQGASPLHF
NA	TRBJ1-6	TRBV28	NA	15	TGTGCCAGCAGTTTATCGGGACTGGACCGAGAGGACCTTAACTTT	CASSLSGLDREDLNF
many	TRBJ2-7	TRBV3-1	NA	12	TGTGCCAGCAGCCAGGACACCCACGAGCAGTACTTC	CASSQDTHEQYF
few	TRBJ2-7	TRBV7-8	NA	16	TGTGCCAGCAGCCACTACTTCGTGGCAGGGTCCTACGAGCAGTACTTC	CASSHYFVAGSYEQYF
many	TRBJ2-1	TRBV2	NA	15	TGTGCCAGCAGTGAATGGCTAGCGAGCATCAATGAGCAGTTCTTC	CASSEWLASINEQFF
many	TRBJ2-3	TRBV7-2	TRBD2	16	TGTGCCAGCAGCTTCGGGGCTGGCGGGAGGACAGATACGCAGTATTTT	CASSFGAGGRTDTQYF
many	TRBJ1-1	TRBV27	NA	14	TGTGCCAGCAGTTCAGTGGGACCGAACACTGAAGCTTTCTTT	CASSSVGPNTEAFF
many	TRBJ2-7	TRBV12-3/TRBV12-4	TRBD2	14	TGTGCCAGCAGCCCGGGACTACCGTTCTACGAGCAGTACTTC	CASSPGLPFYEQYF
many	TRBJ1-1	TRBV6-6	NA	15	TGTGCCAGCAGTTACGACGGAGGAATGAACACTGAAGCTTTCTTT	CASSYDGGMNTEAFF
few	TRBJ1-2	TRBV19	NA	13	TGTGCCAGTAGTAACCACATTCATCTCCCAGACACCTTC	CASSNHIHLPDTF
many	TRBJ2-1	TRBV11-3	TRBD2	20	TGTGCCAGCAGCTTAGATCCACCCGCCCGGACTAGCGGGAGTTACAATGAGCAGTTCTTC	CASSLDPPARTSGSYNEQFF
NA	TRBJ1-2	TRBV6-1	NA	14	TGTGCCAGCAGGACAGTGTTAGCTAACCATGGCTACACCTTC	CASRTVLANHGYTF
few	TRBJ1-4	TRBV20-1	NA	12	TGCAGTACGTTACCGACAAATGAAAAACTGTTTTTT	CSTLPTNEKLFF
few	TRBJ1-5	TRBV6-1	NA	16	TGTGCCAGCAGTGAAAATGACGGGTCCGGCAATCAGCCCCAGCATTTT	CASSENDGSGNQPQHF
NA	TRBJ2-1	TRBV7-3	TRBD2	16	TGTGCCAGCAGCTTAATGGGGGGGTCCCAGGGCGATGAGCAGTTCTTC	CASSLMGGSQGDEQFF
many	TRBJ2-1	TRBV18	TRBD2	15	TGTGCCAGCTCCCCTAAGAGCGGGAGAAGCGATGAGCAGTTCTTC	CASSPKSGRSDEQFF
NA	TRBJ2-2	TRBV4-3	TRBD1	17	TGCGCCAGCAGCCAAGATTTGGCAGGGGGCTGGGGCGGGGAGCTGTTTTTT	CASSQDLAGGWGGELFF
NA	TRBJ2-7	TRBV5-1	TRBD1	14	TGCGCCAGCAGCGCTACCGGGACAGGGGCCGAGCAGTACTTC	CASSATGTGAEQYF
many	TRBJ2-7	TRBV5-6	NA	14	TGTGCCAGCAGCTTGGGATATGGTCCCTACGAGCAGTACTTC	CASSLGYGPYEQYF
NA	TRBJ1-3	TRBV19	NA	12	TGTGCCAGTAGGGGTATTGGAAACACCATATATTTT	CASRGIGNTIYF
many	TRBJ2-7	TRBV7-2	TRBD2	16	TGTGCCAGCAGCTTAGCCCCTAGCGGGAGTTCGTACGAGCAGTACTTC	CASSLAPSGSSYEQYF
few	TRBJ2-7	TRBV28	NA	19	TGTGCCAGCAGTTCTTATGGGACCGCACCACTTACCTTAATCTACGAGCAGTACTTC	CASSSYGTAPLTLIYEQYF
NA	TRBJ2-6	TRBV29-1	NA	16	TGCAGCGTTTTTGGTCTCGAAGTCTCTGGGGCCAACGTCCTGACTTTC	CSVFGLEVSGANVLTF
many	TRBJ1-1	TRBV30	NA	14	TGTGCCTGGGACACCGTAGGGGGAGACACTGAAGCTTTCTTT	CAWDTVGGDTEAFF
many	TRBJ2-3	TRBV24-1	TRBD1	16	TGTGCCACCAGTGGGACAGGGGGGGCGCGCACAGATACGCAGTATTTT	CATSGTGGARTDTQYF
many	TRBJ2-1	TRBV27	NA	18	TGTGCCAGCAGTTTACGGAGAACAGGTACCACCTCCTACAATGAGCAGTTCTTC	CASSLRRTGTTSYNEQFF
NA	TRBJ2-7	TRBV14	NA	14	TGTGCCAGCAGCCAAGATTACAGGGCCTACGAGCAGTACTTC	CASSQDYRAYEQYF
many	TRBJ1-2	TRBV12-3/TRBV12-4	NA	14	TGTGCCAGCAGTGAAACGGGGGGCTTTGGCGGCTACACCTTC	CASSETGGFGGYTF
NA	TRBJ1-1	TRBV19	NA	15	TGTGCCAGTAGTATAGATGACAGAATGAACACTGAAGCTTTCTTT	CASSIDDRMNTEAFF
many	TRBJ2-2	TRBV11-3	TRBD2	19	TGTGCCAGCAGCCCAGGCCTTGGGACTAGCGGAGGGAACACCGGGGAGCTGTTTTTT	CASSPGLGTSGGNTGELFF
few	TRBJ2-7	TRBV3-1	NA	15	TGTGCCAGCAGCCATCTTGGGGCAGGGGATTACGAGCAGTACTTC	CASSHLGAGDYEQYF
NA	TRBJ2-7	TRBV7-9	NA	16	TGTGTCAGCAGCTTCTTGACAGGAAATACTCACTACGAGCAGTACTTC	CVSSFLTGNTHYEQYF
few	TRBJ2-5	TRBV7-9	NA	14	TGTGCCAGCAGCTTAACGCTAGCCCAAGAGACCCAGTACTTC	CASSLTLAQETQYF
NA	TRBJ1-2	TRBV28	NA	12	TGTGCCAGCAGTTTCTTTAACTATGGCTACACCTTC	CASSFFNYGYTF
many	TRBJ2-1	TRBV18	TRBD2	15	TGTGCCAGCTCACCACTACTAGCGGGAGTCGATGAGCAGTTCTTC	CASSPLLAGVDEQFF
few	TRBJ2-7	TRBV5-1	TRBD2	17	TGCGCCAGCAGCTGGGGGTTAGCGGGAGGGTTGTCCTACGAGCAGTACTTC	CASSWGLAGGLSYEQYF
many	TRBJ1-1	TRBV3-1	NA	13	TGTGCCAGCAGCCGGCAGGGTGGTGGTGAAGCTTTCTTT	CASSRQGGGEAFF
many	TRBJ2-7	TRBV11-3	TRBD2	13	TGTGCCAGCAGGAGCGGGAGCCCCTACGAGCAGTACTTC	CASRSGSPYEQYF
many	TRBJ2-3	TRBV10-3	NA	13	TGTGCCATCAGTGACCACAAAGCAGATACGCAGTATTTT	CAISDHKADTQYF
NA	TRBJ1-6	TRBV4-2	NA	15	TGTGCCGGCAGCCAAGATCCGGACAGAAATTCACCCCTCCACTTT	CAGSQDPDRNSPLHF
many	TRBJ2-7	TRBV6-1	TRBD2	16	TGTGCCAGCAGAGCCAAAACTAGCGGAATACCTTACGAGCAGTACTTC	CASRAKTSGIPYEQYF
many	TRBJ2-7	TRBV18	TRBD1	14	TGTGCCAGCTCACGACGGACAGGGGATGACGAGCAGTACTTC	CASSRRTGDDEQYF
NA	TRBJ2-7	TRBV5-1	TRBD1	16	TGCGCCAGCAGCTTGGTTTTGCGGCAGGGGGCTAACGAGCAGTACTTC	CASSLVLRQGANEQYF
NA	TRBJ2-7	TRBV27	TRBD1	14	TGTGCCAGCAGCGGACAGGGGGCCATCTACGAGCAGTACTTC	CASSGQGAIYEQYF
NA	TRBJ2-2	TRBV6-1	NA	14	TGTGCCAGCAAAATCAGTCTCATGACCGGGGAGCTGTTTTTT	CASKISLMTGELFF
many	TRBJ2-1	TRBV13	NA	16	TGTGCCAGCAGCTTCGAGGGATGGGGTGGAAACAATGAGCAGTTCTTC	CASSFEGWGGNNEQFF